These T cell receptor beta chains were read from a single sample in a study of vaccination effects on CD4 cells after COVID-19. Antigens of these TCRs are unknown. TCRdb's copy holds only in-frame clones and misses some; the assay was immunoSEQ multiplex PCR. The sample lists 30,000 to 45,000 clones, roughly 76% occurring once. Sequenced material: CD4+ T cells from PBMCs cultured with SARS-CoV-2 spike peptides, taken before COVID-19 vaccination. These receptors were collected from a human donor who received a COVID-19 vaccine. Each CDR3 is given with its conserved first and last residue. A D gene is named only where the DNA matches it firmly. Some rows mark clone size as missing; the rest say once, few, many or name a class of expanded clone.

v_gene	d_gene	j_gene	abundance	CDR3nt	CDR3aa
TRBV11-3	.	TRBJ2-6	.	TGTGCCAGCAGCTTAGGCTCGATTGGGGCCAACGTCCTGACTTTC	CASSLGSIGANVLTF
TRBV20-1	.	TRBJ1-1	.	TGCAGTGCTAGTGTGTGGGGGGGGTTGAACACTGAAGCTTTCTTT	CSASVWGGLNTEAFF
TRBV27	.	TRBJ2-6	.	TGTGCCAGCAGTCAGCGGGGGGCCAACGTCCTGACTTTC	CASSQRGANVLTF
TRBV6-8	.	TRBJ1-2	.	TGTGCCAGCAGCCTCGCCGACGCGCGCTGCGGCTACACCTTC	CASSLADARCGYTF
TRBV30	.	TRBJ1-4	once	TGTGCCTGGAGACTAAATGAAAAACTGTTTTTT	CAWRLNEKLFF
TRBV13	.	TRBJ1-4	once	TGTGCCAGCAGCTTAAGAGCGGGGACAACTAATGAAAAACTGTTTTTT	CASSLRAGTTNEKLFF
TRBV4-2	.	TRBJ1-2	.	TGTGCCAGCAGCCAAGAAAGAATTCATGGCTACACCTTC	CASSQERIHGYTF
TRBV3-1/TRBV3-2	.	TRBJ2-3	.	TGTGCCAGCAGCCCCACCCCTCAGGGGCCGTGGGGTGGTACGCAGTATTTT	CASSPTPQGPWGGTQYF
TRBV30	TRBD2	TRBJ2-3	.	TGTGCCTGGAGGGCAAGCGGGGGATTCACAGATACGCAGTATTTT	CAWRASGGFTDTQYF
TRBV19	TRBD1	TRBJ1-1	.	TGTGCCAGTAGCCCACAGGGGGCGAACACTGAAGCTTTCTTT	CASSPQGANTEAFF
TRBV9	.	TRBJ1-4	.	TGTGCCAGCAGCGACGGGACGGGGGGGGAAAAACTGTTTTTT	CASSDGTGGEKLFF
TRBV10-2	TRBD2	TRBJ2-3	.	TGCGCCAGCAGGCGGGGACTAGCGGGAGATGCAGATACGCAGTATTTT	CASRRGLAGDADTQYF
TRBV5-1	TRBD2	TRBJ2-7	once	TGCGCCAGCACTCTCACCCTAGCGGGAGGTCTAAGCTCCTACGAGCAGTACTTC	CASTLTLAGGLSSYEQYF
TRBV6-2/TRBV6-3	TRBD2	TRBJ2-6	.	TGTGCCAGCAGTTACTGGGGACTAGCGGGGTCTGGGGCCAACGTCCTGACTTTC	CASSYWGLAGSGANVLTF
TRBV4-2	.	TRBJ1-5	.	TGTGCCAGCAGCCAAGGGCAGTCCAATCAGCCCCAGCATTTT	CASSQGQSNQPQHF
TRBV5-6	.	TRBJ2-7	.	TGTGCCAGCAGTTTAGGAACCTACGAGCAGTACTTC	CASSLGTYEQYF
TRBV9	.	TRBJ2-1	.	TGTGCCAGCAGCGTAGCCCGGGAACCCTACAATGAGCAGTTCTTC	CASSVAREPYNEQFF
TRBV4-1	.	TRBJ2-2	.	TGCGCCAGCAGCCAAGAAGCCGTAGGCAGAACCACCGGGGAGCTGTTTTTT	CASSQEAVGRTTGELFF
TRBV10-3	.	TRBJ1-1	.	TGTGCCATCAGGGCAGGAGAAGCCATGAACACTGAAGCTTTCTTT	CAIRAGEAMNTEAFF
TRBV5-5	TRBD1	TRBJ1-2	few	TGTGCCAGCACCGAGGACAGGGCCGGCGTTGGCTACACCTTC	CASTEDRAGVGYTF
TRBV7-2	.	TRBJ1-1	few	TGTGCCAGCAGCTTAGCGCTCTGGAACACTGAAGCTTTCTTT	CASSLALWNTEAFF
TRBV5-5	.	TRBJ1-1	.	TGTGCCAGCAGCCCCGGGATGAACACTGAAGCTTTCTTT	CASSPGMNTEAFF
TRBV28	.	TRBJ1-1	.	TGTGCCAGCTTTGGCCCCATGAACACTGAAGCTTTCTTT	CASFGPMNTEAFF
TRBV24-1	.	TRBJ1-2	few	TGTGCCACCAGTGCTCCCCCAGGCCTGGATGGCTACACCTTC	CATSAPPGLDGYTF
TRBV30	.	TRBJ1-4	.	TGTGCCTGGAGTGGCCTGGGGGCAACTAATGAAAAACTGTTTTTT	CAWSGLGATNEKLFF
TRBV7-9	.	TRBJ2-2	few	TGTGCCAGCAGCTCCCACCTCCTTAGGGGCACCGGGGAGCTGTTTTTT	CASSSHLLRGTGELFF
TRBV4-1	.	TRBJ1-5	.	TGCGCCAGCAGCCAAGGGGGCACCCAGGAGAATCAGCCCCAGCATTTT	CASSQGGTQENQPQHF
TRBV29-1	.	TRBJ2-3	.	TGCAGCGTTGAGGTAACCCAGGGGAATACGCAGTATTTT	CSVEVTQGNTQYF
TRBV29-1	.	TRBJ1-2	.	TGCAGCGGATACAGCAGTGATACCTATGGCTACACCTTC	CSGYSSDTYGYTF
TRBV15	.	TRBJ2-1	.	TGTGCCACCAGTGTTGCTAGGCCTTACAATGAGCAGTTCTTC	CATSVARPYNEQFF
TRBV7-9	.	TRBJ1-4	few	TGTGCCAGCAGGCCACACTATAAAGGAGCCCGATCAACTAATGAAAAACTGTTTTTT	CASRPHYKGARSTNEKLFF
TRBV4-3	TRBD1	TRBJ2-2	.	TGCGCCAGCAGTCAACAGGGGTCCGGGGAGCTGTTTTTT	CASSQQGSGELFF
TRBV7-9	.	TRBJ1-1	few	TGTGCCAGCAGCTTGAGACAGGTGAACACTGAAGCTTTCTTT	CASSLRQVNTEAFF
TRBV3-1/TRBV3-2	.	TRBJ1-1	.	TGTGCCAGCAGCCACACTACAGGGAACACTGAAGCTTTCTTT	CASSHTTGNTEAFF
TRBV6-2/TRBV6-3	.	TRBJ2-6	.	TGTGCCAGCAGTTACCATGGTGTAAGCTCTGGGGCCAACGTCCTGACTTTC	CASSYHGVSSGANVLTF
TRBV14	.	TRBJ2-2	few	TGTGCCAGCAGCCAAGGCGGGTTCCCTCTAACCGGGGAGCTGTTTTTT	CASSQGGFPLTGELFF